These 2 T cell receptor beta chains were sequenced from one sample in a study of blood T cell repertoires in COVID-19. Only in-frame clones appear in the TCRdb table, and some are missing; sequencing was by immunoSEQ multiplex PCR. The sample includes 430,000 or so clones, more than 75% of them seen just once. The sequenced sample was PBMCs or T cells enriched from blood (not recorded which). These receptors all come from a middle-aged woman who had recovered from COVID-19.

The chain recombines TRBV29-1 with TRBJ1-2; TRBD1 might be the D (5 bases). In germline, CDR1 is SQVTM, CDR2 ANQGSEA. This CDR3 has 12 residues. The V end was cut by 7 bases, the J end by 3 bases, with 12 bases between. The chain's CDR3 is CSAHRGDYGYTF. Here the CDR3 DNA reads TGCAGCGCCCATCGGGGGGACTATGGCTACACCTTC.

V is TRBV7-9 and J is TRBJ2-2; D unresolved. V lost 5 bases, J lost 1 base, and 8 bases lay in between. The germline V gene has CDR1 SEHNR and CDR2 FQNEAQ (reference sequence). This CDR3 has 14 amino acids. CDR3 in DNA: TGTGCCAGCAGCCCCCCCGTGAACACCGGGGAGCTGTTTTTT. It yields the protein CASSPPVNTGELFF.